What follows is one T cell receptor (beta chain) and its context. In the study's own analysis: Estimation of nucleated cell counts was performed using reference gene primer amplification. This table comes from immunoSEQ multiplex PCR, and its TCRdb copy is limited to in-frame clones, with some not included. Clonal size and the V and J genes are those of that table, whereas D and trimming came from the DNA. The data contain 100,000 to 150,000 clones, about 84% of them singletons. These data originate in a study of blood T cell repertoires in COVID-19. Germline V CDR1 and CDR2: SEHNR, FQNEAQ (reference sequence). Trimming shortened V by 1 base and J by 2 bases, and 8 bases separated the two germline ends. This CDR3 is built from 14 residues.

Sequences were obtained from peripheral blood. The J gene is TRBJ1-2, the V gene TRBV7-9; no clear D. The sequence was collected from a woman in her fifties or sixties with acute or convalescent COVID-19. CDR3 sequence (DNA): TGTGCCAGCAGCTTAGATAACAGAAACTATGGCTACACCTTC. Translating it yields CASSLDNRNYGYTF. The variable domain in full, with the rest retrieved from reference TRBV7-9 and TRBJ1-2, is DTGVSQNPRHKITKRGQNVTFRCDPISEHNRLYWYRQTLGQGPEFLTYFQNEAQLEKSRLLSDRFSAERPKGSFSTLEIQRTEQGDSAMYLCASSLDNRNYGYTFGSGTRLTVV.